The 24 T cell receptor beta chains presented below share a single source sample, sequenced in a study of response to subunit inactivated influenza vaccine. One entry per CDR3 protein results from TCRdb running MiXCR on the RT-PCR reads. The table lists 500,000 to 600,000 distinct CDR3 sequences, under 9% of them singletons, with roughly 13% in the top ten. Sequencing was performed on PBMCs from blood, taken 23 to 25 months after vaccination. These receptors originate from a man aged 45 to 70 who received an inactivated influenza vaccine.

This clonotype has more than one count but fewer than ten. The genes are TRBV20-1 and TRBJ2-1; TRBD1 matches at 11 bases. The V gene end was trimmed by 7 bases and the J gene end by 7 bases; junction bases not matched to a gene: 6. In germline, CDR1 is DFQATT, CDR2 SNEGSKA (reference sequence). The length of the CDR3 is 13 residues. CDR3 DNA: TGCAGTGTCCCGGGACAGGGGGGGAATGAGCAGTTCTTC. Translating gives CSVPGQGGNEQFF.

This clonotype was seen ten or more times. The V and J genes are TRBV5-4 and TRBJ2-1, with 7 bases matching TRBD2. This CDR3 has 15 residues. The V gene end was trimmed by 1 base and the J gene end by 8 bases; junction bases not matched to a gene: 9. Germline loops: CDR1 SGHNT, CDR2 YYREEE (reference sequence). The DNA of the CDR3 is TGTGCCAGCAGCTTGAACAGCGGGATCGCCCATGAGCAGTTCTTC. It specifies CASSLNSGIAHEQFF. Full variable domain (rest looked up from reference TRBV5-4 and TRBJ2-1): ETGVTQSPTHLIKTRGQQVTLRCSSQSGHNTVSWYQQALGQGPQFIFQYYREEENGRGNFPPRFSGLQFPNYSSELNVNALELDDSALYLCASSLNSGIAHEQFFGPGTRLTVL.

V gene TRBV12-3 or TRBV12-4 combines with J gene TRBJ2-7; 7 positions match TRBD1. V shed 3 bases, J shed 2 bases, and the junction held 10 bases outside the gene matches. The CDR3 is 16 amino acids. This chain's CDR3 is CASSFFPGTATYEQYF. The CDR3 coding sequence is TGTGCCAGCAGTTTCTTCCCCGGGACAGCAACCTACGAGCAGTACTTC.

In DNA, the CDR3 is TGTGCCAGCAGCCCGACGGGTTTGGGGCAAGAGACCCAGTACTTC. It encodes CASSPTGLGQETQYF. This chain joins TRBV7-8 and TRBJ2-5, with D unresolved. Germline lookup yields CDR1 SGHVS and CDR2 FQNEAQ. Deletions cut 5 bases from V and 2 bases from J, with 15 bases between. The CDR3 is 15 residues long.

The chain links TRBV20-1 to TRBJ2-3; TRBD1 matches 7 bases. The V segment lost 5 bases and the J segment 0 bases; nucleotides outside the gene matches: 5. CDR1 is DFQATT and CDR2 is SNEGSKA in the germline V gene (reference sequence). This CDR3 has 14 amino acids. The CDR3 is CSAVLQGSTDTQYF. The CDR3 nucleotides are TGCAGTGCTGTCTTACAGGGGAGCACAGATACGCAGTATTTT.

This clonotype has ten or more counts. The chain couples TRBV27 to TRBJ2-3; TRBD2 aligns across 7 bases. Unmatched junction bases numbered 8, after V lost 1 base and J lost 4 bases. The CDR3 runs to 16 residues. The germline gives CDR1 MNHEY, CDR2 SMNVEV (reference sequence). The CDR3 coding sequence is TGTGCCAGCAGTTTATATGCGGGAGTGGGGGCAGATACGCAGTATTTT. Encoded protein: CASSLYAGVGADTQYF.

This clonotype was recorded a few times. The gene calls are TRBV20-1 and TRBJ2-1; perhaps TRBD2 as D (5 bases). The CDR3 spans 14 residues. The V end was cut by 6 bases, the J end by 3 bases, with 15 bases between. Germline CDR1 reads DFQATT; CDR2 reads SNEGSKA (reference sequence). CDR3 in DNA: TGCAGTGCCCCCGCGGCGGGCGTCTACAATGAGCAGTTCTTC. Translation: CSAPAAGVYNEQFF.

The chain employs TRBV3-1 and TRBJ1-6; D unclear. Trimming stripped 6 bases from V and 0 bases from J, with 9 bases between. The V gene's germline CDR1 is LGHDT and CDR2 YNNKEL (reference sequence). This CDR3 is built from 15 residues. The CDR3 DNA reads TGTGCCAGCAGTACCAGAGACTCCTATAATTCACCCCTCCACTTT. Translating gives CASSTRDSYNSPLHF.

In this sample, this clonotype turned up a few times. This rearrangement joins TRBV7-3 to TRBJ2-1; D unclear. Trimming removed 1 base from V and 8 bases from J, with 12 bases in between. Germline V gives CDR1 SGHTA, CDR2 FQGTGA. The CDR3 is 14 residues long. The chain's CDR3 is CASSLNGGFYEQFF. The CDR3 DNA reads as TGTGCCAGCAGCTTAAATGGTGGTTTCTATGAGCAGTTCTTC.

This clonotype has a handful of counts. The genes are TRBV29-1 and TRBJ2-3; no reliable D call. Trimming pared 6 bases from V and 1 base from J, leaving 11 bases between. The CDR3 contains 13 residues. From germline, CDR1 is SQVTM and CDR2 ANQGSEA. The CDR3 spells CSVHTVGTDTQYF. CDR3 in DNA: TGCAGCGTACACACGGTTGGCACAGATACGCAGTATTTT.

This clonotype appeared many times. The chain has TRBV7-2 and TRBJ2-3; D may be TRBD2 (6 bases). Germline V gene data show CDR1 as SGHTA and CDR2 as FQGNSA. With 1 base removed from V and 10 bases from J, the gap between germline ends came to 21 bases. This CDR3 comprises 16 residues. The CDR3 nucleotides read TGTGCCAGCAGCTTAGAGGGTAGCGGTGTTCAGTTTGCGCAGTATTTT. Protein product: CASSLEGSGVQFAQYF.

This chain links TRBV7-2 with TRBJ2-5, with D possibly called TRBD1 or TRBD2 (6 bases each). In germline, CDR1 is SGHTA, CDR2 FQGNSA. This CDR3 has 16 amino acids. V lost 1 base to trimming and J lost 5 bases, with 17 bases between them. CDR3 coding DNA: TGTGCCAGCAGCTTAGTAGGGGGAGGATTTGGCGAGACCCAGTACTTC. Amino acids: CASSLVGGGFGETQYF.

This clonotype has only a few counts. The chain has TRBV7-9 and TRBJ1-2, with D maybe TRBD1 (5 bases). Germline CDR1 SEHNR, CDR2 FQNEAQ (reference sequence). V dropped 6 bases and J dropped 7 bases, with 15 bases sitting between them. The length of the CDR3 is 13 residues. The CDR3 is CASSLRGTSGYTF. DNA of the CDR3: TGTGCCAGCAGTCTAAGGGGTACAAGTGGCTACACCTTC. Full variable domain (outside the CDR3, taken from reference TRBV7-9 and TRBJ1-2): DTGVSQNPRHKITKRGQNVTFRCDPISEHNRLYWYRQTLGQGPEFLTYFQNEAQLEKSRLLSDRFSAERPKGSFSTLEIQRTEQGDSAMYLCASSLRGTSGYTFGSGTRLTVV.

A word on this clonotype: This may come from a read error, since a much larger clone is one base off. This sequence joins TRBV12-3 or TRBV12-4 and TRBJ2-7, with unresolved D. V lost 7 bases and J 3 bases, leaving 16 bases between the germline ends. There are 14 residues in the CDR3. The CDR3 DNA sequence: TGTGCCAGCATCAAGACCGGGCCATACTACGAGCAGTACTTC. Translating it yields CASIKTGPYYEQYF.

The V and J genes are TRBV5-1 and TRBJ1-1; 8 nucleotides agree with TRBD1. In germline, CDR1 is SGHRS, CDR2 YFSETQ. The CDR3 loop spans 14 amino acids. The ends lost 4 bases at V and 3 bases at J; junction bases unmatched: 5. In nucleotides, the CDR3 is TGCGCCAGCAGCAGATACAGGGGGGACACTGAAGCTTTCTTT. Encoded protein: CASSRYRGDTEAFF.

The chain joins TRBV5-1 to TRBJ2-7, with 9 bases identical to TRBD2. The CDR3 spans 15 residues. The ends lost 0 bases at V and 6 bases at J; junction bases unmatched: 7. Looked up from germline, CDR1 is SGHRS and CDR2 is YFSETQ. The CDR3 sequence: CASSLVVAGVGEQYF. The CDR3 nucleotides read TGCGCCAGCAGCTTGGTGGTAGCGGGAGTAGGCGAGCAGTACTTC.

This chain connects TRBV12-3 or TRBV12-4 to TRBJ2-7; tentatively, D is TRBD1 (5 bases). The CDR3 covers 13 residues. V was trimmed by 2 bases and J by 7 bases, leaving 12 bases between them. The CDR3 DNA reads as TGTGCCAGCAGTTTACCGTCTCGGACAGAGCAGTACTTC. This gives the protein CASSLPSRTEQYF.

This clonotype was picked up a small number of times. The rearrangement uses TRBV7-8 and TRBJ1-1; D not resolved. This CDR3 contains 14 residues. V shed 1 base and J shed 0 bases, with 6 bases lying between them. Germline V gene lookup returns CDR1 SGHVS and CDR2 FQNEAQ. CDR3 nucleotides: TGTGCCAGCAGCTTAGGGGAACTGAACACTGAAGCTTTCTTT. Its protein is CASSLGELNTEAFF.

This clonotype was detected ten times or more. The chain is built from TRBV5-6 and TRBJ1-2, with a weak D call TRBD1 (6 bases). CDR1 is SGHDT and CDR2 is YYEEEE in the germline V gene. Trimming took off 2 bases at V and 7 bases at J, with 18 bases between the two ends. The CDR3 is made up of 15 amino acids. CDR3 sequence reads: CASSFQGTVKGGYTF. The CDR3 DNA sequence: TGTGCCAGCAGCTTTCAGGGGACGGTTAAGGGTGGCTACACCTTC.

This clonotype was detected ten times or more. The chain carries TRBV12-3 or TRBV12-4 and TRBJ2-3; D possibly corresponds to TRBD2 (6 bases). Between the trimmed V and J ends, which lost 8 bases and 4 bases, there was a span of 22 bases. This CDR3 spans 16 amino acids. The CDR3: CASSLAGKGSADTQYF. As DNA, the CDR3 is TGTGCCAGCTCCTTGGCGGGGAAGGGGAGCGCAGATACGCAGTATTTT.

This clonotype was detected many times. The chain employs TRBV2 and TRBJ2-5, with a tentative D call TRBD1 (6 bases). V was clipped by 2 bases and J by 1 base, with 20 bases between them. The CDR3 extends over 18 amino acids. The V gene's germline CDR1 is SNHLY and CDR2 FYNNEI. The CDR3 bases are TGTGCCAGCAGTGAACCAGGGGCGCTCAAAACACGCCAAGAGACCCAGTACTTC. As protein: CASSEPGALKTRQETQYF.

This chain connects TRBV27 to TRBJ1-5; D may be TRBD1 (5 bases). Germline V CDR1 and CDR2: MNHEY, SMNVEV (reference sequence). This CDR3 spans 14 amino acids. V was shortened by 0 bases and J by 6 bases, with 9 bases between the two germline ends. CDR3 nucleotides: TGTGCCAGCAGTTTATCGAGGGGCAGTCAGCCCCAGCATTTT. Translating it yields CASSLSRGSQPQHF.

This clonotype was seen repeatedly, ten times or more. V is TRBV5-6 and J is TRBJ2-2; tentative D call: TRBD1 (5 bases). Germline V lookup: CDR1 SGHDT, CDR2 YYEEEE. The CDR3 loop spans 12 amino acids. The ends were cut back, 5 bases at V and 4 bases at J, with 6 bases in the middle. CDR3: CASRTGTGELFF. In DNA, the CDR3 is TGTGCCAGCAGAACAGGCACCGGGGAGCTGTTTTTT.

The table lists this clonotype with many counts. The CDR3 DNA reads TGTGCCACCAGTGATTTCCGGACAGGGGTCAATGAGCAGTTCTTC. Amino acid sequence: CATSDFRTGVNEQFF. The chain links TRBV24-1 to TRBJ2-1, with 9 nucleotides matching TRBD1. This CDR3 region has 15 residues. Germline V gives CDR1 KGHDR, CDR2 SFDVKD. After removal of 1 base from V and 6 bases from J, the junction contained 3 bases not matched to a gene.